This T cell receptor beta chain is drawn from a study of T cell responses to AZD1222 COVID-19 vaccine. Concerning this clone itself: Its antigen is undetermined.

Clones were sequenced by immunoSEQ multiplex PCR, and TCRdb holds only the in-frame ones, with some missing. The sample shows about 84,000 clones, around nine tenths of them seen only once. V was cut by 4 bases and J by 2 bases, with 14 bases left in between. This CDR3 contains 15 residues. From germline, CDR1 is SGHAT and CDR2 FQNNGV. Study-wide points: Donor demographics were predominantly white British with a female majority; clonal diversity may be underestimated. At 160-218 and 743-854, vaccine-associated CD4 TCRs were dominant, and they spanned spike. Repertoires were collected only later (after the peak T cell response had occurred). Spike-specific TCR depth and breadth grew after two AZD1222 doses.

The chain recombines TRBV11-2 with TRBJ1-1, with D possibly matching TRBD1 (6 bases). Specimen: peripheral blood, collected 28 days after the second AZD1222 dose. This TCR was sampled from an adult who received the AZD1222 COVID-19 vaccine. The CDR3 sequence is CASSSQSGANTEAFF. As DNA, the CDR3 is TGTGCCAGCAGCTCCCAGTCAGGGGCTAACACTGAAGCTTTCTTT.